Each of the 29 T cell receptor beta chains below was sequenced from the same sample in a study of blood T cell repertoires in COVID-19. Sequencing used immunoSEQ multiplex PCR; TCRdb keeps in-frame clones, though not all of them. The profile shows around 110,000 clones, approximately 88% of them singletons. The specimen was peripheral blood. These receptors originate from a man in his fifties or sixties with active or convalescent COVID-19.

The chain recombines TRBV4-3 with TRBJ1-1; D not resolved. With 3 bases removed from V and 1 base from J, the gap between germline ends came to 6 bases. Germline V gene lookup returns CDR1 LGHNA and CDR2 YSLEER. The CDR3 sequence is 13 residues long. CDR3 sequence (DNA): TGCGCCAGCAGCCAGAGACAGAACACTGAAGCTTTCTTT. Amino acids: CASSQRQNTEAFF.

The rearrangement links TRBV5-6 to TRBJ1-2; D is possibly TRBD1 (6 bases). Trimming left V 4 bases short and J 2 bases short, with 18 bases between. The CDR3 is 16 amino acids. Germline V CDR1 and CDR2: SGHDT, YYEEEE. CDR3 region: CASSRPYRDTNYGYTF. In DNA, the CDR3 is TGTGCCAGCAGCCGACCTTACCGGGACACCAACTATGGCTACACCTTC.

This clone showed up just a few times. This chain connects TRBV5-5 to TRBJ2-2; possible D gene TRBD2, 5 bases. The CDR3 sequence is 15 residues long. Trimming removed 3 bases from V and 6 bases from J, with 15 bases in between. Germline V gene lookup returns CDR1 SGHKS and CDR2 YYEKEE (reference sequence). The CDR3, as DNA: TGTGCCAGCAGCTGGGAAGGCGGACTGGCCGGGGAGCTGTTTTTT. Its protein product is CASSWEGGLAGELFF.

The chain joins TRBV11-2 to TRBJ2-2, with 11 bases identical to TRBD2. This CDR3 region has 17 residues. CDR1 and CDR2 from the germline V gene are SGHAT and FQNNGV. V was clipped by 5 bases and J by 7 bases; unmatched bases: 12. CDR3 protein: CASSQTIAGGPDGELFF. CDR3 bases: TGTGCCAGCAGCCAAACAATAGCGGGAGGGCCGGACGGGGAGCTGTTTTTT.

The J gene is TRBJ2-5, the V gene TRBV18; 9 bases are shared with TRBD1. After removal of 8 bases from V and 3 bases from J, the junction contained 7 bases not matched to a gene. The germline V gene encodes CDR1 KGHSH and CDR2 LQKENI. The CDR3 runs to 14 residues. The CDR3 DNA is TGTGCCAGCGATATGACAGGGGGGGAAGAGACCCAGTACTTC. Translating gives CASDMTGGEETQYF.

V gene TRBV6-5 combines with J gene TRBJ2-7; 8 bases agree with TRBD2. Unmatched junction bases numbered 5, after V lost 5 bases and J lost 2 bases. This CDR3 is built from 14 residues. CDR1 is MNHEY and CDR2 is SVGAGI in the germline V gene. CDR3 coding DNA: TGTGCCAGCAGTCGTGGGGGACTAGCCTACGAGCAGTACTTC. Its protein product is CASSRGGLAYEQYF.

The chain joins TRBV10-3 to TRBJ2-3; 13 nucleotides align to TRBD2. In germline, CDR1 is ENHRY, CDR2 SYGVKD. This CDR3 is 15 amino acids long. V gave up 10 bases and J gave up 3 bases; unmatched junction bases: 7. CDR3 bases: TGTGCCACCCGTTGGACTAGCGGGAGTACAGATACGCAGTATTTT. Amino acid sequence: CATRWTSGSTDTQYF.

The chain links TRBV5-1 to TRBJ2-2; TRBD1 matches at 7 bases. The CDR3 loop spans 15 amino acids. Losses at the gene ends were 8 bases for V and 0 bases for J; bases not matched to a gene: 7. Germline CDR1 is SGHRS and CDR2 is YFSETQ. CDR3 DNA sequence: TGCGCCAGTAAAGGGGGCCGACCGAACACCGGGGAGCTGTTTTTT. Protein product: CASKGGRPNTGELFF. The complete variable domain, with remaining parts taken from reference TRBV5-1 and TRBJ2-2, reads KAGVTQTPRYLIKTRGQQVTLSCSPISGHRSVSWYQQTPGQGLQFLFEYFSETQRNKGNFPGRFSGRQFSNSRSEMNVSTLELGDSALYLCASKGGRPNTGELFFGEGSRLTVL.

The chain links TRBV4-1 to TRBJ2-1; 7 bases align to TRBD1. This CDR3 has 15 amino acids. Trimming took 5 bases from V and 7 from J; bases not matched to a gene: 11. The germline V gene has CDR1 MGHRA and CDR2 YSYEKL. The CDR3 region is CASSTRTGRVNEQFF. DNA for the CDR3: TGCGCCAGCAGCACCCGGACAGGTCGGGTAAATGAGCAGTTCTTC.

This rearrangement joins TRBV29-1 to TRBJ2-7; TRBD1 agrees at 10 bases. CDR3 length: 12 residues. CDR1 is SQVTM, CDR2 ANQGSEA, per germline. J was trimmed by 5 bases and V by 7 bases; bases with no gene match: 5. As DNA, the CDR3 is TGCAGCGGTGGACAGGGGGGACACGAGCAGTACTTC. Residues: CSGGQGGHEQYF.

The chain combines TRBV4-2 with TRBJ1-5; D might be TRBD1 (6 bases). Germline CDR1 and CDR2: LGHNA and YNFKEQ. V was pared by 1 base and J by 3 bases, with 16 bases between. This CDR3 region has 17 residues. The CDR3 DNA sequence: TGTGCCAGCAGCCAAGCGGGCCCCGGGACACCCAATCAGCCCCAGCATTTT. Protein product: CASSQAGPGTPNQPQHF.

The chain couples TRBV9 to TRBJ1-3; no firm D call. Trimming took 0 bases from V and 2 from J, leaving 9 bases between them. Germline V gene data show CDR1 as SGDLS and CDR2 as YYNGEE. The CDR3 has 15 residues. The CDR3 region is CASSVGAGAGNTIYF. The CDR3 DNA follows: TGTGCCAGCAGCGTAGGGGCGGGTGCTGGAAACACCATATATTTT.

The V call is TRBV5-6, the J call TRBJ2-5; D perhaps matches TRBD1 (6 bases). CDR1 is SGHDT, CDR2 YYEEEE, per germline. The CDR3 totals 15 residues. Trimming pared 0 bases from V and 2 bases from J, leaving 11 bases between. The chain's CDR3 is CASSLELGGQETQYF. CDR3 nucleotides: TGTGCCAGCAGCTTGGAGTTAGGGGGACAAGAGACCCAGTACTTC.

The CDR3 nucleotides are TGTGCCTGGAGTGGGCAGGGAGGGTCACCCCTCCACTTT. Translating it yields CAWSGQGGSPLHF. The chain has TRBV30 and TRBJ1-6; D might be TRBD1 (5 bases). This CDR3 spans 13 amino acids. Looked up from germline, CDR1 is GTSNPN and CDR2 is SVGIG (reference sequence). The V gene lost 1 base and the J gene lost 10 bases, with 11 bases spanning the gap.

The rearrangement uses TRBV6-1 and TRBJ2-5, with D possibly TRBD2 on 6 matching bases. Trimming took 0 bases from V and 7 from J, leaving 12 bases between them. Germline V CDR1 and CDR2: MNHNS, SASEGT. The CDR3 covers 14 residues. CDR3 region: CASSEARGSRTQYF. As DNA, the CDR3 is TGTGCCAGCAGTGAAGCGCGGGGCTCCCGGACCCAGTACTTC.

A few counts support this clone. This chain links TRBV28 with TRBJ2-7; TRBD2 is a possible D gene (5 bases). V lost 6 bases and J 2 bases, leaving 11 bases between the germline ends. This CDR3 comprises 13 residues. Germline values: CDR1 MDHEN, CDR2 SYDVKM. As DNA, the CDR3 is TGTGCCAGCAGGTCTGCCGGGACCTACGAGCAGTACTTC. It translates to CASRSAGTYEQYF.

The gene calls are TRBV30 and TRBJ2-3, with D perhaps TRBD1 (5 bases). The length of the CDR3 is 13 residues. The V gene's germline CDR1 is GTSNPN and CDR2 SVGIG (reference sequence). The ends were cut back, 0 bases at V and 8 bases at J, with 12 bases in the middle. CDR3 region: CAWSVRGRGTQYF. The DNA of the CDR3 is TGTGCCTGGAGTGTACGTGGTAGGGGTACGCAGTATTTT.

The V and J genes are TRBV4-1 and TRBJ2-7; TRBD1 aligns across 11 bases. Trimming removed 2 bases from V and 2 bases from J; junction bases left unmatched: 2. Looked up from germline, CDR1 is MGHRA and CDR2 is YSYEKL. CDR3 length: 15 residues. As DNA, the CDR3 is TGCGCCAGCAGCCAACGGACAGGGGGCGCCTACGAGCAGTACTTC. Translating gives CASSQRTGGAYEQYF.

The CDR3 DNA reads TGTGCCACCAGTGATTTCTCCGGGACAGGGGGGCAAGAGACCCAGTACTTC. Translated: CATSDFSGTGGQETQYF. This chain links TRBV24-1 with TRBJ2-5; 11 bases map to TRBD1. The CDR3 has 17 residues. Germline V gene lookup returns CDR1 KGHDR and CDR2 SFDVKD. Trimming took 1 base from V and 2 from J; bases not matched to a gene: 5.

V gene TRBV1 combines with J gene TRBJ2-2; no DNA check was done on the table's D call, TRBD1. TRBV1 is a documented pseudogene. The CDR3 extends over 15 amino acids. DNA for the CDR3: TGCACCAGCAGCCAAGAACGGCAGGGCACCGGGGAGCTGTTTTTT. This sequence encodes CTSSQERQGTGELFF.

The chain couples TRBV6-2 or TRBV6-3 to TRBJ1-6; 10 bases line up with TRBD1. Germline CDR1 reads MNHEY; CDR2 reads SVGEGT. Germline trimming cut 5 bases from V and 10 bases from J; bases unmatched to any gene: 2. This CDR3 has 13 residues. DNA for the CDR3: TGTGCCAGCAGTGCGGACAGGGGGTCACCCCTCCACTTT. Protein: CASSADRGSPLHF.

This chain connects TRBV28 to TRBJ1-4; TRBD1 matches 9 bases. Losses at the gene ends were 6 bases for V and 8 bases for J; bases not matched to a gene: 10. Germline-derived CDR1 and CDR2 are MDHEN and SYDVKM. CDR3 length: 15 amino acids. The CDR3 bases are TGTGCCAGCAGAACCCTACAGGGGGCGCGGGAAAAACTGTTTTTT. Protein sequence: CASRTLQGAREKLFF.

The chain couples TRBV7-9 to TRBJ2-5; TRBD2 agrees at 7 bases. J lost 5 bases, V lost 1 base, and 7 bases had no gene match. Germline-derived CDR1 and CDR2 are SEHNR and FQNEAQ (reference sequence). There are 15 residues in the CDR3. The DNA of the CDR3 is TGTGCCAGCAGCTTAGGGGGAGGGGCTGGGGAGACCCAGTACTTC. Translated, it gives CASSLGGGAGETQYF.

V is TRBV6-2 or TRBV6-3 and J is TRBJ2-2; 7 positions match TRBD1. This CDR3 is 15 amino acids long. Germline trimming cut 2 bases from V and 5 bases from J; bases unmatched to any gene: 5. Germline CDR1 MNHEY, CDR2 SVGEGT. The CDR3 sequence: CASSYTGQETGELFF. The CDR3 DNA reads TGTGCCAGCAGTTACACTGGACAGGAGACCGGGGAGCTGTTTTTT.

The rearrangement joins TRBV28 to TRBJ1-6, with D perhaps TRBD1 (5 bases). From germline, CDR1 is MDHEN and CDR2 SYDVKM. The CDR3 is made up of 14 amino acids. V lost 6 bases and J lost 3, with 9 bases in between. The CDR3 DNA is TGTGCCAGCAGGGGGGGACGCTATAATTCACCCCTCCACTTT. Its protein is CASRGGRYNSPLHF.

This chain's CDR3 is CASSYSSDEQYF. DNA for the CDR3: TGTGCCAGCAGTTACTCTAGCGACGAGCAGTACTTC. V usage is TRBV6-6 and J usage is TRBJ2-7; the D gene is possibly TRBD2 (5 bases). CDR3 length: 12 amino acids. The V end was cut by 0 bases, the J end by 5 bases, with 5 bases between. Germline lookup yields CDR1 MNHNY and CDR2 SVGAGI (reference sequence).

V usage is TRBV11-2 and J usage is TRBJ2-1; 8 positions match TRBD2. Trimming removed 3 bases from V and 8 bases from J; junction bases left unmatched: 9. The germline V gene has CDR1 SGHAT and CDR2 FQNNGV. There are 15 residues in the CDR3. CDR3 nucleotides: TGTGCCAGCAGCTTGGGCGGGAGGCGAGGCGATGAGCAGTTCTTC. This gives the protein CASSLGGRRGDEQFF.

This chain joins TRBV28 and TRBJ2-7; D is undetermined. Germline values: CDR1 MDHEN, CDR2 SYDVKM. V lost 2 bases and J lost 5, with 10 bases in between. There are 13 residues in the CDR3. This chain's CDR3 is CASSLSFQDEQYF. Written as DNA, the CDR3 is TGTGCCAGCAGTTTAAGCTTTCAGGACGAGCAGTACTTC.

The CDR3 protein is CASSVGTAGDTEAFF. The CDR3 nucleotides are TGTGCCAGCAGCGTGGGGACAGCTGGGGACACTGAAGCTTTCTTT. The chain is built from TRBV7-9 and TRBJ1-1; 7 bases align to TRBD1. Losses at the gene ends were 5 bases for V and 3 bases for J; bases not matched to a gene: 9. This CDR3 is built from 15 residues. Germline CDR1 SEHNR, CDR2 FQNEAQ (reference sequence).